The clone carrying this T cell receptor beta chain was seen a handful of times. The sample belongs to a study of blood T cell repertoires in COVID-19. Using immunoSEQ multiplex PCR, the repertoire was profiled, and TCRdb retains in-frame clones only, with some absent. The sample records around 140,000 clones, 70% to 80% being singletons. The CDR3 is made up of 15 amino acids. Trimming at V came to 7 bases and at J to 7 bases, leaving 9 bases not matched to a gene. Germline-derived CDR1 and CDR2 are MNHEY and SMNVEV (reference sequence). The sequence came from a woman aged 45-60 years with active or convalescent COVID-19. This chain joins TRBV27 and TRBJ2-1, with 11 bases matching TRBD2. The sample comprised peripheral blood. The CDR3 protein is CASTVAGGPNNEQFF. The CDR3 bases are TGTGCCAGCACCGTAGCGGGAGGGCCGAATAATGAGCAGTTCTTC.